This T cell receptor beta chain originates from a study of T cells in Graves' hyperthyroidism and ophthalmopathy. Overall study results and limits: A model built on 13 V-J features separated ophthalmopathy from stable hyperthyroidism.

RNA transcripts provided the source from which TCR beta CDR3 regions were amplified. The TCR CDR3 first-round RT-PCR relied on the HTBI primer set. TCRdb itself ran the multiplex PCR reads through MiXCR, one entry per CDR3 protein. Of hundreds of thousands of distinct CDR3 sequences in the sample, 15% to 20% were seen once. The CDR3 sequence is 17 residues long. Germline-derived CDR1 and CDR2 are SGHTA and FQGNSA. Germline trimming cut 1 base from V and 2 bases from J; bases unmatched to any gene: 5. The study excluded patients with uncontrolled infection, other autoimmune disease, pregnancy or lactation. This clonotype was observed a handful of times. The antigen remains undetermined.

This TCR was sampled from a woman aged 25 to 45 with Graves' hyperthyroidism. Sequencing input: blood. The rearrangement uses TRBV7-2 and TRBJ2-3, with 11 bases aligning to TRBD2. The chain's CDR3 is CASSLGLAGSTTDTQYF. DNA for the CDR3: TGTGCCAGCAGCTTAGGACTAGCGGGATCGACCACAGATACGCAGTATTTT.